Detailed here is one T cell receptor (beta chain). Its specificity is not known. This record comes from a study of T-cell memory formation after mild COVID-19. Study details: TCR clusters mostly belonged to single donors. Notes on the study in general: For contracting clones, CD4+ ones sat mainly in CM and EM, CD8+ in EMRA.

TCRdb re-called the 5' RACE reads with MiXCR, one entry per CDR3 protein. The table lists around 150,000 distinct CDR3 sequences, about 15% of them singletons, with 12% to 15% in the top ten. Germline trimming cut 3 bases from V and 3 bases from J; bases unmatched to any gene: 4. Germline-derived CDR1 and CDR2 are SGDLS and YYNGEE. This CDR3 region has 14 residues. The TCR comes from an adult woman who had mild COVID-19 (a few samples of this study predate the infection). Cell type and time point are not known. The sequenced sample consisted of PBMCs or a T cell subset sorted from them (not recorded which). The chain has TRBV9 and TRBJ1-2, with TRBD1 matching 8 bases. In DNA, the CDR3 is TGTGCCAGCAGCGCCGGGACAGGCGACTATGGCTACACCTTC. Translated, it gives CASSAGTGDYGYTF.